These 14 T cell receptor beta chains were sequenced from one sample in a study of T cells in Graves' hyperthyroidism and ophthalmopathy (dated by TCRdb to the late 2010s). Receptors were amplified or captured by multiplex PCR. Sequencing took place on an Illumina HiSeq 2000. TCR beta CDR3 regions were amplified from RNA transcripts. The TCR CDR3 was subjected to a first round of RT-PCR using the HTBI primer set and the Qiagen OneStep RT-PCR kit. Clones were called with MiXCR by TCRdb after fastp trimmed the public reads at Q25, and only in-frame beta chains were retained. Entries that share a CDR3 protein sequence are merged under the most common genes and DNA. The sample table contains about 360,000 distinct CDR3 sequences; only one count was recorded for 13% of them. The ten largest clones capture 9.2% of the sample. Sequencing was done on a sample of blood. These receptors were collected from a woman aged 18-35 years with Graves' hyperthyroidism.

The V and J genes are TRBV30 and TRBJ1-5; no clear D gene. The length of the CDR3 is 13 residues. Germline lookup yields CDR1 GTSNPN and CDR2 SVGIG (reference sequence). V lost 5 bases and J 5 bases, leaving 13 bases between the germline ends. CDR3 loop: CAWAHSSDQPQHF. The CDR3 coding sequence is TGTGCCTGGGCTCATAGTTCCGATCAGCCCCAGCATTTT.

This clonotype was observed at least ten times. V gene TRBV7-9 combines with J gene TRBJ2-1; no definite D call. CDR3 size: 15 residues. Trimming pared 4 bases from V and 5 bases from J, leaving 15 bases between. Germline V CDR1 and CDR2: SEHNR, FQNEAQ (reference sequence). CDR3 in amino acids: CASSSPGLTDNEQFF. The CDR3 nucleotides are TGTGCCAGCAGCTCCCCAGGCCTAACCGACAATGAGCAGTTCTTC.

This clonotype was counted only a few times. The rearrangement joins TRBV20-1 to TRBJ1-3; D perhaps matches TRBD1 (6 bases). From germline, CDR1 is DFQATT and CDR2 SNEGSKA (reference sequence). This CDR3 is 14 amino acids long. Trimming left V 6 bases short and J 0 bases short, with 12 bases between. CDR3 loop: CSAPTGFSGNTIYF. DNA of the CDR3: TGCAGTGCCCCCACAGGGTTCTCTGGAAACACCATATATTTT.

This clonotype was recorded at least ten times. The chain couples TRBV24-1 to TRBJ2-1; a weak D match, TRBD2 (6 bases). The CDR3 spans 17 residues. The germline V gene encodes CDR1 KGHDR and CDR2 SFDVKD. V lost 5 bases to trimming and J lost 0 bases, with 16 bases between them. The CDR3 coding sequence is TGTGCCACCAGTGGTCTGGGGACTCAGGGCTCCTACAATGAGCAGTTCTTC. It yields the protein CATSGLGTQGSYNEQFF.

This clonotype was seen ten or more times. This chain's CDR3 is CASSLQDGGYNSPLHF. The CDR3 nucleotides are TGTGCCAGCAGCCTTCAGGACGGGGGCTATAATTCACCCCTCCACTTT. J is TRBJ1-6 and V is TRBV7-8; the D gene is possibly TRBD1 (5 bases). Germline values: CDR1 SGHVS, CDR2 FQNEAQ. The CDR3 contains 16 residues. Trimming removed 5 bases from V and 3 bases from J, with 14 bases in between. Combining the CDR3 with reference TRBV7-8 and TRBJ1-6 gives the whole variable domain GAGVSQSPRYKVAKRGQDVALRCDPISGHVSLFWYQQALGQGPEFLTYFQNEAQLDKSGLPSDRFFAERPEGSVSTLKIQRTQQEDSAVYLCASSLQDGGYNSPLHFGNGTRLTVT.

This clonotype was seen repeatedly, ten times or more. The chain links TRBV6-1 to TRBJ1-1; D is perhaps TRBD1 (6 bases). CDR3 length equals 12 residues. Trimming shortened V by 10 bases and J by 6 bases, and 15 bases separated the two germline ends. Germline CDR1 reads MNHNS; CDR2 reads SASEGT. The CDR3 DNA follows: TGTGCCATCCTCGCAGGGGTAGCTGAAGCTTTCTTT. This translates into CAILAGVAEAFF.

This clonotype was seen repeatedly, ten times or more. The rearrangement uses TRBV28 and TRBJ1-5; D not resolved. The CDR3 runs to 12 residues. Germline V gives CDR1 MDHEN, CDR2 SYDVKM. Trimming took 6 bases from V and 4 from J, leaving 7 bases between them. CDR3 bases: TGTGCCAGCAGCCCTATAAATCAGCCCCAGCATTTT. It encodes CASSPINQPQHF.

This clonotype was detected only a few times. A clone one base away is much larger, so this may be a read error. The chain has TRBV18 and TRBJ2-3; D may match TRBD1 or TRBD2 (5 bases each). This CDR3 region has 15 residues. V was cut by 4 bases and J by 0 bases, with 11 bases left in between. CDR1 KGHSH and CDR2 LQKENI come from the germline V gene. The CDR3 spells CASSLGTGSTDTQYF. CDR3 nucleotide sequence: TGTGCCAGCTCACTAGGGACGGGTAGCACAGATACGCAGTATTTT. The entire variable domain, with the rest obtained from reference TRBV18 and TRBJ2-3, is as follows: NAGVMQNPRHLVRRRGQEARLRCSPMKGHSHVYWYRQLPEEGLKFMVYLQKENIIDESGMPKERFSAEFPKEGPSILRIQQVVRGDSAAYFCASSLGTGSTDTQYFGPGTRLTVL.

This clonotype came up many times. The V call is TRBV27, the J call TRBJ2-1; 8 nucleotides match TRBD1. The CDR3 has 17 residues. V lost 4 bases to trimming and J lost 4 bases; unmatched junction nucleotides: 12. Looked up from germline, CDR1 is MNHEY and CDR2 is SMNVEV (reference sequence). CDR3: CASSSLVSGGLYNEQFF. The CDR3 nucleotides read TGTGCCAGCAGTTCCCTTGTTTCAGGGGGCCTTTACAATGAGCAGTTCTTC.

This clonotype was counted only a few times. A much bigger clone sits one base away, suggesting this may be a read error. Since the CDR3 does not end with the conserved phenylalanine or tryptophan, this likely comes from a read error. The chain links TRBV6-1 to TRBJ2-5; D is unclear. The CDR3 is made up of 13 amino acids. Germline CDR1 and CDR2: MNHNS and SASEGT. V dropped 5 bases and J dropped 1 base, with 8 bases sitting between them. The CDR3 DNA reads TGTGCCAGCAGTAGTCAGTTCCAAGAGACCCAGTACCTC. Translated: CASSSQFQETQYL.

This chain's CDR3 is CASRPTPGTGELFF. The CDR3 nucleotides are TGTGCCAGCAGGCCGACCCCCGGCACCGGGGAGCTGTTTTTT. J is TRBJ2-2 and V is TRBV6-1, with D unresolved. Germline V CDR1 and CDR2: MNHNS, SASEGT. The CDR3 consists of 14 residues. The ends were cut back, 6 bases at V and 4 bases at J, with 12 bases in the middle.

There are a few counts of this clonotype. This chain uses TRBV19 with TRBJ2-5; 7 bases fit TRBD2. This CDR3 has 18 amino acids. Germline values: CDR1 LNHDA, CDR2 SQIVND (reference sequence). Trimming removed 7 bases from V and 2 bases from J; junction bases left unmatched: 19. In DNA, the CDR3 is TGTGCCAGTACTTCGTCGGCCTGGAGTGGGCGGGGGCAAGAGACCCAGTACTTC. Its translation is CASTSSAWSGRGQETQYF.

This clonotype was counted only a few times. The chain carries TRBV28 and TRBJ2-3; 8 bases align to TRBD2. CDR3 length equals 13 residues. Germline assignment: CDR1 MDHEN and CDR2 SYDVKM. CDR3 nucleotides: TGTGTTACAGCGGGGGACGGGACAGATACGCAGTATTTT. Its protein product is CVTAGDGTDTQYF.

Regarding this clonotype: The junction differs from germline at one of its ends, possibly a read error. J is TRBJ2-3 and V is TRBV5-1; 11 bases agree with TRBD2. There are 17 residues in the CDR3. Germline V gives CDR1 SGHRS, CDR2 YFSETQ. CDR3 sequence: CASGLASRLAGTDTQYF. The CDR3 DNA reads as TGCGCCAGCGGCTTGGCCTCCCGACTAGCGGGGACAGATACGCAGTATTTT. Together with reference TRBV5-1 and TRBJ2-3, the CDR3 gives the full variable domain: KAGVTQTPRYLIKTRGQQVTLSCSPISGHRSVSWYQQTPGQGLQFLFEYFSETQRNKGNFPGRFSGRQFSNSRSEMNVSTLELGDSALYLCASGLASRLAGTDTQYFGPGTRLTVL.